A single sample gave rise to the 15 T cell receptor beta chains below, sequenced in a study of cytomegalovirus exposure and HLA in healthy donors. PCR employed 60 Vbeta and 13 Jbeta primers. TCRdb's table, derived via immunoSEQ multiplex PCR, lists solely in-frame clones and lacks some. The sample has about 120,000 clones; over 60% are singletons. Sequencing was carried out using PBMCs. The receptors shown here come from a man in his late teens or twenties in good health and CMV-seropositive.

This chain uses TRBV6-4 with TRBJ2-3, with 8 nucleotides matching TRBD2. The V segment lost 3 bases and the J segment 4 bases; nucleotides outside the gene matches: 6. From germline, CDR1 is MRHNA and CDR2 SNTAGT. This CDR3 has 15 residues. In DNA, the CDR3 is TGTGCCAGCAGTGAACTAGCGGCCGGCCCAGATACGCAGTATTTT. This translates into CASSELAAGPDTQYF.

The chain combines TRBV9 with TRBJ1-4; 9 bases are shared with TRBD1. Trimming at V came to 3 bases and at J to 8 bases, leaving 8 bases not matched to a gene. The CDR3 sequence is 15 residues long. The germline V gene encodes CDR1 SGDLS and CDR2 YYNGEE. For the CDR3, the DNA is TGTGCCAGCAGCGCAGGGGACAGGGCTGGGGAAAAACTGTTTTTT. This codes for CASSAGDRAGEKLFF.

The chain recombines TRBV5-4 with TRBJ2-3, with 7 bases fitting TRBD2. CDR1 is SGHNT and CDR2 is YYREEE in the germline V gene (reference sequence). This CDR3 contains 19 residues. The trim removed 0 bases at V and 2 bases at J, leaving 15 bases unmatched. As DNA, the CDR3 is TGTGCCAGCAGCTTGGCGGCGCGCGCTAGCGGATATAACACAGATACGCAGTATTTT. Its protein product is CASSLAARASGYNTDTQYF.

The chain joins TRBV2 to TRBJ2-7; possibly TRBD1 for D (6 bases). This CDR3 is built from 17 residues. V was clipped by 5 bases and J by 0 bases, with 20 bases between them. The germline V gene has CDR1 SNHLY and CDR2 FYNNEI. The CDR3 DNA follows: TGTGCCAGCAGTATCCCCACGGTGGGGGCGCCCTCCTACGAGCAGTACTTC. It encodes CASSIPTVGAPSYEQYF.

V is TRBV18 and J is TRBJ2-5, with D unresolved. This CDR3 contains 15 residues. V dropped 2 bases and J dropped 0 bases, with 10 bases sitting between them. Per germline, CDR1 KGHSH and CDR2 LQKENI. The CDR3 sequence: CASSPGPSYQETQYF. For the CDR3, the DNA is TGTGCCAGCTCACCAGGCCCCTCGTACCAAGAGACCCAGTACTTC.

V gene TRBV7-9 combines with J gene TRBJ2-1; 9 bases agree with TRBD1. Germline trimming cut 6 bases from V and 3 bases from J; bases unmatched to any gene: 6. The germline V gene encodes CDR1 SEHNR and CDR2 FQNEAQ (reference sequence). The CDR3 has 15 residues. The CDR3, as DNA: TGTGCCAGCAGGCCTGACAGGGGGATCTACAATGAGCAGTTCTTC. It translates to CASRPDRGIYNEQFF.

V and J are TRBV28 and TRBJ1-5; 10 bases map to TRBD1. The trim removed 6 bases at V and 8 bases at J, leaving 10 bases unmatched. There are 15 residues in the CDR3. The germline V gene encodes CDR1 MDHEN and CDR2 SYDVKM. CDR3 residues: CASRYGTGVWEPQHF. DNA for the CDR3: TGTGCCAGCAGATATGGGACAGGGGTTTGGGAGCCCCAGCATTTT.

V usage is TRBV7-8 and J usage is TRBJ2-7, with 7 bases lining up with TRBD1. V gave up 5 bases and J gave up 4 bases; unmatched junction bases: 5. The germline V gene has CDR1 SGHVS and CDR2 FQNEAQ. This CDR3 region has 13 residues. The CDR3 DNA sequence: TGTGCCAGCAGCCTGGGACAGAAATACGAGCAGTACTTC. Its translation: CASSLGQKYEQYF.

The chain recombines TRBV5-6 with TRBJ2-4, with 10 bases lining up with TRBD1. Germline V gives CDR1 SGHDT, CDR2 YYEEEE. The CDR3 has 14 residues. V was clipped by 3 bases and J by 9 bases; unmatched bases: 6. The CDR3 DNA follows: TGTGCCAGCAGCTCGGACAGGGGGTGGCCCATTCAGTACTTC. Translation: CASSSDRGWPIQYF.

The V call is TRBV5-5, the J call TRBJ1-4; D may be TRBD1 (5 bases). Germline V gives CDR1 SGHKS, CDR2 YYEKEE (reference sequence). The CDR3 runs 16 residues. Trimming took 0 bases from V and 7 from J, leaving 16 bases between them. CDR3 in amino acids: CASSLGGSGLGEKLFF. The CDR3 DNA sequence: TGTGCCAGCAGCTTGGGGGGGAGCGGGTTAGGTGAAAAACTGTTTTTT. The variable domain in full, completed from reference TRBV5-5 and TRBJ1-4, reads DAGVTQSPTHLIKTRGQQVTLRCSPISGHKSVSWYQQVLGQGPQFIFQYYEKEERGRGNFPDRFSARQFPNYSSELNVNALLLGDSALYLCASSLGGSGLGEKLFFGSGTQLSVL.

The rearrangement joins TRBV4-1 to TRBJ1-2, with 7 bases aligning to TRBD1. V shed 0 bases, J shed 6 bases, and the junction held 7 bases outside the gene matches. There are 15 residues in the CDR3. In germline, CDR1 is MGHRA, CDR2 YSYEKL. The CDR3 spells CASSQEPAGGNGYTF. The CDR3 nucleotides read TGCGCCAGCAGCCAAGAGCCCGCAGGGGGAAATGGCTACACCTTC.

There are a few counts of this clone. The rearrangement links TRBV10-3 to TRBJ1-1, with D tentatively TRBD1 (6 bases). Trimming took 11 bases from V and 0 from J, leaving 16 bases between them. Per the germline V gene, CDR1 is ENHRY and CDR2 is SYGVKD. This CDR3 region has 14 residues. The CDR3 here is CASAGAEVNTEAFF. The DNA for the CDR3 is TGTGCCTCTGCGGGGGCGGAGGTGAACACTGAAGCTTTCTTT.

V usage is TRBV5-4 and J usage is TRBJ2-7, with 10 bases fitting TRBD1. The CDR3 loop spans 14 amino acids. Germline loops: CDR1 SGHNT, CDR2 YYREEE (reference sequence). V lost 3 bases, J lost 7 bases, and 7 bases stayed unmatched. As DNA, the CDR3 is TGTGCCAGCAGCTCAGACAGGGGGCGTTTTGAGCAGTACTTC. Its translation is CASSSDRGRFEQYF.

V usage is TRBV9 and J usage is TRBJ1-2; possible D gene TRBD1, 5 bases. The CDR3 consists of 15 residues. Trimming took 2 bases from V and 6 from J, leaving 17 bases between them. Germline V lookup: CDR1 SGDLS, CDR2 YYNGEE. This chain's CDR3 is CASSVTGNRGDGYTF. The CDR3 DNA is TGTGCCAGCAGCGTCACAGGCAATCGGGGGGATGGCTACACCTTC.

The chain links TRBV6-1 to TRBJ1-1; D gene uncertain. The CDR3 runs 13 residues. Trimming removed 6 bases at V and 3 bases at J, with 11 bases between. Germline V gives CDR1 MNHNS, CDR2 SASEGT. As DNA, the CDR3 is TGTGCCAGCAGCACCAGCGGGTACACTGAAGCTTTCTTT. Its translation is CASSTSGYTEAFF.